A single T cell receptor beta chain is shown here with its context. What it recognizes is unknown. Treatment reported: oral pan-JAK inhibitor, 5-10 mg twice daily. Lesional scalp punch biopsies and peripheral blood came from alopecia areata patients. This record comes from a study of CD8+ T cells in alopecia areata. Study-wide background: For the treated group, dosing was oral tofacitinib at 5 to 10 mg twice daily.

Regarding the study as a whole: An increase in clonality over normal scalp was evident in lesional scalp, especially alopecia totalis/universalis. Among the 100 top clones, expanded CD8+ clones, like scalp clonality, were significantly decreased by tofacitinib.

Trimming pared 8 bases from V and 0 bases from J, leaving 13 bases between. This CDR3 region has 13 residues. In germline, CDR1 is SQVTM, CDR2 ANQGSEA. In each case, RNA was isolated and then reverse transcribed into cDNA as the sequencing template. Sequenced by immunoSEQ multiplex PCR; TCRdb stores in-frame clones only, minus some. Of roughly 200,000 clones in the sample, 43% are singletons; the top ten hold approximately 2.9%. The starting material was CD4+ T cells sorted from blood, obtained around week 37, from a patient treated with tofacitinib. The TCR sequence derives from a human donor with alopecia areata. The V gene is TRBV29-1, the J gene TRBJ2-5, with D tentatively TRBD2 (6 bases). The CDR3 is CSYSGLYQETQYF. The CDR3 DNA follows: TGCAGCTATAGCGGATTGTACCAAGAGACCCAGTACTTC.